These 21 T cell receptor beta chains originate from one sample sequenced in a study of T cell changes during pregnancy in multiple sclerosis. The protocol was immunoSEQ multiplex PCR, while the TCRdb copy is restricted to in-frame clones and leaves out a portion. The table records some 94,000 clones, more than 90% of them present only once. The source was peripheral blood, collected in the first trimester of pregnancy. The receptors were gathered from a female donor with multiple sclerosis, enrolled in a pregnancy study.

A single count supports this clone. V is TRBV7-9 and J is TRBJ2-1; TRBD2 is a possible D gene (6 bases). The ends were cut back, 7 bases at V and 7 bases at J, with 23 bases in the middle. This CDR3 spans 16 amino acids. Germline V gives CDR1 SEHNR, CDR2 FQNEAQ (reference sequence). CDR3 loop: CASTTGSGNLVNEQFF. CDR3 nucleotides: TGTGCCAGCACCACCGGTAGCGGAAATTTAGTAAATGAGCAGTTCTTC.

The chain links TRBV19 to TRBJ1-5; D gene unclear. Trimming left V 0 bases short and J 7 bases short, with 16 bases between. CDR3 length: 16 residues. CDR1 and CDR2 (germline): LNHDA, SQIVND (reference sequence). The chain's CDR3 is CASSIDSGVVGQPQHF. Written as DNA, the CDR3 is TGTGCCAGTAGTATAGATAGCGGGGTAGTAGGGCAGCCCCAGCATTTT.

V and J are TRBV5-1 and TRBJ2-2; TRBD2 aligns across 10 bases. Germline V lookup: CDR1 SGHRS, CDR2 YFSETQ. This CDR3 contains 17 residues. Unmatched junction bases numbered 11, after V lost 4 bases and J lost 5 bases. DNA for the CDR3: TGCGCCAGCAGCGCGGCGCTCACTAGCGGGGTGACCGGGGAGCTGTTTTTT. It translates to CASSAALTSGVTGELFF.

The CDR3 reads CAWSVHGGGLPLHF. The CDR3 DNA sequence: TGTGCCTGGAGTGTACACGGGGGGGGCTTACCCCTCCACTTT. The V and J genes are TRBV30 and TRBJ1-6; possible D gene TRBD1, 6 bases. Trimming took 0 bases from V and 12 from J, leaving 15 bases between them. The germline V gene encodes CDR1 GTSNPN and CDR2 SVGIG (reference sequence). The CDR3 is made up of 14 amino acids.

V gene TRBV19 combines with J gene TRBJ2-1, with D possibly TRBD2 on 5 matching bases. The CDR3 is 13 residues long. V was trimmed by 9 bases and J by 5 bases, leaving 14 bases between them. Germline CDR1 and CDR2: LNHDA and SQIVND (reference sequence). CDR3 coding DNA: TGTGCCAGGGAGGAAAGGAGGCACAATGAGCAGTTCTTC. Its translation: CAREERRHNEQFF.

The chain has TRBV4-1 and TRBJ1-3; D is ambiguous. V gave up 1 base and J gave up 3 bases, with 10 bases separating them. Germline CDR1 is MGHRA and CDR2 is YSYEKL. The CDR3 totals 15 residues. For the CDR3, the DNA is TGCGCCAGCAGCCAAGCCCTCAGTCGTGGAAACACCATATATTTT. Its translation is CASSQALSRGNTIYF.

The rearrangement joins TRBV28 to TRBJ2-2; the D gene is possibly TRBD2 (5 bases). This CDR3 has 14 amino acids. The V end was cut by 4 bases, the J end by 6 bases, with 12 bases between. Germline V gives CDR1 MDHEN, CDR2 SYDVKM. The CDR3 reads CASSYRLAPGELFF. In DNA form, the CDR3 reads TGTGCCAGCAGTTACCGCCTAGCCCCCGGGGAGCTGTTTTTT.

This chain connects TRBV30 to TRBJ1-2, with 8 bases identical to TRBD1. There are 14 residues in the CDR3. Per the germline V gene, CDR1 is GTSNPN and CDR2 is SVGIG (reference sequence). The J segment lost 3 bases and the V segment lost 3 bases, leaving 6 bases of the junction unmatched. The CDR3 DNA reads as TGTGCCTGGAGCCCCGGACAGGGACACTATGGCTACACCTTC. It specifies CAWSPGQGHYGYTF.

The rearrangement uses TRBV11-2 and TRBJ2-7, with 7 nucleotides matching TRBD1. Germline-derived CDR1 and CDR2 are SGHAT and FQNNGV. With V trimmed by 5 bases and J by 2 bases, 12 bases remained unmatched. The CDR3 covers 16 residues. Here the CDR3 DNA reads TGTGCCAGCAGCCCATTGTCCGGACAGGATGCCTACGAGCAGTACTTC. Translation: CASSPLSGQDAYEQYF.

The CDR3 nucleotides read TGTGCCACCAGCAGAGATCGAAGCGCCGGGGAGCTGTTTTTT. This translates into CATSRDRSAGELFF. The chain is built from TRBV15 and TRBJ2-2; D remains unclear. Germline V CDR1 and CDR2: LNHNV, YYDKDF (reference sequence). The CDR3 has 14 amino acids. Between the trimmed V and J ends, which lost 0 bases and 6 bases, there was a span of 8 bases.

This clone came up once. V usage is TRBV30 and J usage is TRBJ2-1; perhaps TRBD2 as D (6 bases). The germline V gene encodes CDR1 GTSNPN and CDR2 SVGIG (reference sequence). This CDR3 is 15 amino acids long. V gave up 1 base and J gave up 0 bases, with 10 bases separating them. This CDR3 is CAWSALASSYNEQFF. The CDR3 DNA reads as TGTGCCTGGAGTGCCCTAGCGAGCTCCTACAATGAGCAGTTCTTC.

The V and J genes are TRBV6-5 and TRBJ1-2; a possible D gene is TRBD1 (6 bases). The ends were cut back, 5 bases at V and 7 bases at J, with 14 bases in the middle. Germline CDR1 is MNHEY and CDR2 is SVGAGI. The CDR3 contains 13 residues. CDR3 sequence reads: CASSLRQGFGYTF. CDR3 sequence (DNA): TGTGCCAGCAGTCTGAGGCAGGGGTTTGGCTACACCTTC.

The CDR3 protein is CASSLRTGREAFF. For the CDR3, the DNA is TGTGCCAGCAGCTTAAGGACAGGGCGTGAAGCTTTCTTT. This chain uses TRBV11-3 with TRBJ1-1; 8 nucleotides line up with TRBD1. The CDR3 loop spans 13 amino acids. Germline CDR1 SGHNT, CDR2 YENEEA. Trimming took 2 bases from V and 7 from J; bases not matched to a gene: 3.

This clone was counted once. V usage is TRBV15 and J usage is TRBJ1-5; tentatively, D is TRBD1 (6 bases). The CDR3 sequence is 17 residues long. Germline assignment: CDR1 LNHNV and CDR2 YYDKDF (reference sequence). V lost 5 bases, J lost 1 base, and 18 bases lay in between. The CDR3 protein is CATSGSIRGISNQPQHF. The CDR3 DNA reads as TGTGCCACCAGCGGAAGCATCAGGGGAATAAGCAATCAGCCCCAGCATTTT.

This rearrangement joins TRBV2 to TRBJ1-5, with 9 nucleotides matching TRBD1. Germline assignment: CDR1 SNHLY and CDR2 FYNNEI. CDR3 length: 15 residues. Unmatched junction bases numbered 8, after V lost 7 bases and J lost 4 bases. This chain's CDR3 is CASNRDRAVNQPQHF. CDR3 DNA sequence: TGTGCCAGCAATCGGGACAGGGCTGTTAATCAGCCCCAGCATTTT.

A word on this clone: The junction departs from the called germline gene at one end, perhaps through a read error. The chain employs TRBV4-3 and TRBJ2-7, with 9 bases matching TRBD2. This CDR3 region has 15 residues. Germline V CDR1 and CDR2: LGHNA, YSLEER. The CDR3 sequence is CVSSQGAGGTYEQYF. The CDR3 nucleotides read TGCGTCAGCAGCCAAGGAGCGGGAGGCACCTACGAGCAGTACTTC.

The chain combines TRBV7-2 with TRBJ1-3; tentative D call: TRBD1 (5 bases). The CDR3 has 14 residues. The V gene's germline CDR1 is SGHTA and CDR2 FQGNSA. V dropped 1 base and J dropped 4 bases, with 8 bases sitting between them. CDR3 amino acids: CASSLDRSGNTIYF. The CDR3 DNA sequence: TGTGCCAGCAGCTTAGACAGGTCAGGAAACACCATATATTTT.

This clone was seen once. J is TRBJ2-1 and V is TRBV6-4; 7 nucleotides line up with TRBD2. The CDR3 extends over 16 amino acids. Germline CDR1 MRHNA, CDR2 SNTAGT. V lost 0 bases and J lost 4; bases outside the gene matches: 6. DNA of the CDR3: TGTGCCAGCAGTGACTCTATTAGCGGGCTATACAATGAGCAGTTCTTC. Its protein product is CASSDSISGLYNEQFF.

The rearrangement uses TRBV27 and TRBJ2-7, with TRBD1 matching over 7 bases. The CDR3 is 13 residues long. CDR1 and CDR2 (germline): MNHEY, SMNVEV (reference sequence). Trimming removed 5 bases from V and 5 bases from J; junction bases left unmatched: 6. The CDR3 DNA reads as TGTGCCAGCAGTCCCCAGGGGGTGGACGAGCAGTACTTC. This encodes CASSPQGVDEQYF.

The genes are TRBV11-3 and TRBJ2-2, with D unclear. Germline CDR1 is SGHNT and CDR2 is YENEEA. V was pared by 3 bases and J by 0 bases, with 2 bases between. This CDR3 has 13 amino acids. CDR3 coding DNA: TGTGCCAGCAGCTTCGCGAACACCGGGGAGCTGTTTTTT. This codes for CASSFANTGELFF.

This chain uses TRBV12-5 with TRBJ1-1; maybe TRBD1 (6 bases). Trimming took off 1 base at V and 9 bases at J, with 12 bases between the two ends. Germline V gene lookup returns CDR1 LGHNT and CDR2 FRNRAP. CDR3 size: 13 residues. CDR3 sequence: CASGLGIQGQAFF. CDR3 in DNA: TGTGCTAGTGGTTTGGGGATACAGGGACAAGCTTTCTTT.